One sample yielded the 2 T cell receptor beta chains listed below, sequenced in a study of radiation and T cells in renal cell carcinoma. This sample's time point: baseline pretreatment blood. This sample's treatment: 15 Gy SBRT to primary tumor, nephrectomy 4 weeks later. TCRdb's table, derived via immunoSEQ multiplex PCR, lists solely in-frame clones and lacks some. The sample holds 130,000 or so clones, approximately 82% seen once. The specimen comprised blood, sampled from a patient whose treatment included radiotherapy and nephrectomy. The receptors here all came from a woman aged 45-59 years with renal cell carcinoma.

The sample holds one count of this clone. The chain has TRBV4-1 and TRBJ2-2; tentatively, D is TRBD1 (5 bases). Trimming took 4 bases from V and 2 from J, leaving 14 bases between them. The length of the CDR3 is 16 residues. Germline CDR1 reads MGHRA; CDR2 reads YSYEKL. The DNA for the CDR3 is TGCGCCAGCAGCCCAGGGCGAGGAACTAACACCGGGGAGCTGTTTTTT. This gives the protein CASSPGRGTNTGELFF.

The rearrangement links TRBV7-2 to TRBJ2-7, with D uncertain. CDR3 length: 13 amino acids. Trimming removed 1 base from V and 13 bases from J, with 17 bases in between. Per the germline V gene, CDR1 is SGHTA and CDR2 is FQGNSA. The CDR3 region is CASSLGSGRALYF. The CDR3, as DNA: TGTGCCAGCAGCTTAGGGTCTGGTAGGGCACTCTACTTC. Together with reference TRBV7-2 and TRBJ2-7, the CDR3 gives the full variable domain: GAGVSQSPSNKVTEKGKDVELRCDPISGHTALYWYRQSLGQGLEFLIYFQGNSAPDKSGLPSDRFSAERTGGSVSTLTIQRTQQEDSAVYLCASSLGSGRALYFGPGTRLTVT.